The clone carrying this TCR beta chain has more than one count but fewer than ten. Assay: immunoSEQ multiplex PCR; the TCRdb copy retains only in-frame clones and omits some. The table includes some 100,000 clones, just under 85% detected once. This sample stems from a study of blood T cell repertoires in COVID-19. Sequenced input: peripheral blood. This TCR came from a man in his forties or fifties with active or convalescent COVID-19.

The CDR3 coding sequence is TGCGCCAGCAGCTTTACTAGCGGGTACCAAGAGACCCAGTACTTC. This translates into CASSFTSGYQETQYF. The chain joins TRBV5-1 to TRBJ2-5; TRBD2 agrees at 9 bases. The CDR3 runs to 15 residues. Germline V gene data show CDR1 as SGHRS and CDR2 as YFSETQ. With 2 bases clipped from V and 0 bases from J, the junction kept 2 bases outside the gene matches. Drawing the rest from reference TRBV5-1 and TRBJ2-5, the complete variable domain is KAGVTQTPRYLIKTRGQQVTLSCSPISGHRSVSWYQQTPGQGLQFLFEYFSETQRNKGNFPGRFSGRQFSNSRSEMNVSTLELGDSALYLCASSFTSGYQETQYFGPGTRLLVL.